This T cell receptor beta chain was observed in a study of cytomegalovirus exposure and HLA in healthy donors. Background on the study: Within the Caucasian-associated ancestry cluster were approximately 77% of the 398 genotyped donors.

V shed 4 bases, J shed 1 base, and the junction held 5 bases outside the gene matches. This CDR3 has 17 residues. The germline V gene has CDR1 LNHDA and CDR2 SQIVND (reference sequence). A remark on this clone: Its antigen remains unknown.

Study-level results: Later work showed greater clonal expansion in HLA-associated TCR beta chains than in equally common others. A later analysis linked a missense DCLRE1C variant to TCR beta V- and J-gene trimming.

The study ran its PCR with 60 Vbeta and 13 Jbeta primers. Some clones are missing from TCRdb's copy, which holds only in-frame ones; the method was immunoSEQ multiplex PCR. The sample holds about 150,000 clones; about 74% are singletons and the top ten take about 13%. Though nominally healthy at sampling, donors likely had unrecorded immune exposures. Sequenced: PBMCs. The receptor was isolated from a man in his forties or fifties in good health and CMV-seropositive. This rearrangement joins TRBV19 to TRBJ2-6, with 9 bases identical to TRBD1. The CDR3 sequence is CASSKGTGRSGANVLTF. CDR3 DNA sequence: TGTGCCAGTAGTAAAGGGACAGGGAGATCTGGGGCCAACGTCCTGACTTTC.